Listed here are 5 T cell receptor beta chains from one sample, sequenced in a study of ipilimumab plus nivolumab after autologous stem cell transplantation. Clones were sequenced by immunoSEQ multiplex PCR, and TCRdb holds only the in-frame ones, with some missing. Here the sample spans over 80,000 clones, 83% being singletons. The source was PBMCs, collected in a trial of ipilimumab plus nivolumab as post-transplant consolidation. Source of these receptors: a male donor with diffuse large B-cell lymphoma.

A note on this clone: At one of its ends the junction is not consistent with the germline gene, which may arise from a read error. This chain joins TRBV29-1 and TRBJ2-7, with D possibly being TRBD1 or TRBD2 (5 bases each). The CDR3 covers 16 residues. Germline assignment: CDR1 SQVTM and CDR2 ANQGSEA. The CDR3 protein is CSAEGLGTPTIYEQYF. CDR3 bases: TGCAGCGCTGAAGGTTTGGGGACCCCTACTATCTACGAGCAGTACTTC.

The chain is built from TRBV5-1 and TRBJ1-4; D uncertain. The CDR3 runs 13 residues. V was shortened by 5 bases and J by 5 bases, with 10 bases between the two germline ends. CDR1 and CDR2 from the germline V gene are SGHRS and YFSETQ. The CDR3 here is CASRRALNEKLFF. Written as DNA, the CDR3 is TGCGCCAGCAGGCGGGCCTTAAATGAAAAACTGTTTTTT.

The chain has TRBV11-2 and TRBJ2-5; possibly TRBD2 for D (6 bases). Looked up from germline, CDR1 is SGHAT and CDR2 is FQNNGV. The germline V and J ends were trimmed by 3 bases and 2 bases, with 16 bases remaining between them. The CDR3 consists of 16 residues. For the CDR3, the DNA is TGTGCCAGCAGCTTCGTCGGGGGAGTAGGGCAAGAGACCCAGTACTTC. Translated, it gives CASSFVGGVGQETQYF. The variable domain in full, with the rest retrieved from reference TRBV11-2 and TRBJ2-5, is EAGVAQSPRYKIIEKRQSVAFWCNPISGHATLYWYQQILGQGPKLLIQFQNNGVVDDSQLPKDRFSAERLKGVDSTLKIQPAKLEDSAVYLCASSFVGGVGQETQYFGPGTRLLVL.

The CDR3 region has the DNA TGCGCCAGCAGCTTGACAAACAATGAGCAGTTCTTC. Its protein is CASSLTNNEQFF. V is TRBV5-1 and J is TRBJ2-1; D uncertain. Germline V CDR1 and CDR2: SGHRS, YFSETQ. CDR3 length equals 12 residues. V lost 1 base to trimming and J lost 5 bases, with 4 bases between them.

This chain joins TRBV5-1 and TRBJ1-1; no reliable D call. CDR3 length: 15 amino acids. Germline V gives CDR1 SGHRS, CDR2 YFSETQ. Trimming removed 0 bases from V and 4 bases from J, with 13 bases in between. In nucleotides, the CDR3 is TGCGCCAGCAGCTTGGTTCCCGACATTCTCACTGAAGCTTTCTTT. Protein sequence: CASSLVPDILTEAFF.